This TCR beta chain emerged from a study of T cell responses to AZD1222 COVID-19 vaccine. On the study more broadly: Analysis merged second doses at about 4 or about 12 weeks.

V gave up 5 bases and J gave up 0 bases, with 11 bases separating them. CDR1 and CDR2 (germline): SGHDT, YYEEEE. The CDR3 totals 14 residues. TCRdb's copy holds only in-frame clones and misses some; the assay was immunoSEQ multiplex PCR. There are tens of thousands of clones in the sample; roughly nine tenths occur only once, and less than 3.5% lies in the top ten. The sequences come from peripheral blood, collected on day 0 of AZD1222 vaccination. This TCR was recovered from an adult in good health. This rearrangement joins TRBV5-6 to TRBJ1-1; no firm D call. The CDR3 is CASSYDFMNTEAFF. CDR3 coding DNA: TGTGCCAGCAGTTACGACTTCATGAACACTGAAGCTTTCTTT.